This TCR beta chain was documented in a study of regulatory T cells in long-lasting Graves disease. Stated time point: newly diagnosed GD, antithyroid drugs for less than 3 months. PBMCs provided the RNA from which the TCR library was made. Construction of the TCR beta libraries employed iRepertoire HTBI primers in conjunction with Arm-PCR of CDR3 regions. TCRdb redid the calling of the multiplex PCR reads with MiXCR, one entry per CDR3 protein. The repertoire holds around 320,000 distinct CDR3 sequences, with around 15% as singletons. This clonotype was recorded a few times. CDR1 is SEHNR, CDR2 FQNEAQ, per germline (reference sequence). V dropped 0 bases and J dropped 0; count of bases not matched to a gene: 7. The length of the CDR3 is 19 residues. The sample was also reused in another study, on T cells in Graves' hyperthyroidism and ophthalmopathy.

The V call is TRBV7-9, the J call TRBJ1-3; 11 bases align to TRBD1. The material sequenced was peripheral blood mononuclear cells (PBMCs), taken at new diagnosis, from a patient treated with antithyroid drugs. The sequence came from a middle-aged man with Graves disease. The CDR3 loop reads CASSLAGTGGQISGNTIYF. CDR3 DNA sequence: TGTGCCAGCAGCTTAGCAGGGACAGGGGGTCAAATCTCTGGAAACACCATATATTTT.